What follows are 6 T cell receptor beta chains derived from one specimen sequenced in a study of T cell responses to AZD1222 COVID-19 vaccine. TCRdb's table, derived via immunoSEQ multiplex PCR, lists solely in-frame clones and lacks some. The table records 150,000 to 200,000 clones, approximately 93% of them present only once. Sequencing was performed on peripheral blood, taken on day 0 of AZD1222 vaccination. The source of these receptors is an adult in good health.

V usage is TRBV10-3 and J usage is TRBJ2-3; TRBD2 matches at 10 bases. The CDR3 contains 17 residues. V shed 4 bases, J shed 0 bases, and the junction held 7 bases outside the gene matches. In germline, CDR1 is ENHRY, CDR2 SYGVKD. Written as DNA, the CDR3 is TGTGCCATCAGTGGACTAGCGGGCGCTTCTAGCACAGATACGCAGTATTTT. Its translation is CAISGLAGASSTDTQYF.

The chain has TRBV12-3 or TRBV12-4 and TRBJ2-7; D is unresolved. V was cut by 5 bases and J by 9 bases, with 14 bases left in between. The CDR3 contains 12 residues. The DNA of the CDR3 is TGTGCCAGCAGTCCCGGACGGACGGTGCAGTACTTC. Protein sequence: CASSPGRTVQYF.

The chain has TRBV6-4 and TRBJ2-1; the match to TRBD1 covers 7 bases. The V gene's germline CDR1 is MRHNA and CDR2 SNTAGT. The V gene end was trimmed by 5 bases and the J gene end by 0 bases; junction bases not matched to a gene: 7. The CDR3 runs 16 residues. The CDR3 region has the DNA TGTGCCAGCAGTAAGGGGGCTCGCAGCTCCTACAATGAGCAGTTCTTC. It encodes CASSKGARSSYNEQFF.

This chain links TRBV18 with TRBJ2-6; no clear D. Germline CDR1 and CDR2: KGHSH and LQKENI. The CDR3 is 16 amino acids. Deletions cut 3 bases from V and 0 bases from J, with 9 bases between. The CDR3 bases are TGTGCCAGCTCACCCATCCTAACCTCTGGGGCCAACGTCCTGACTTTC. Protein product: CASSPILTSGANVLTF.

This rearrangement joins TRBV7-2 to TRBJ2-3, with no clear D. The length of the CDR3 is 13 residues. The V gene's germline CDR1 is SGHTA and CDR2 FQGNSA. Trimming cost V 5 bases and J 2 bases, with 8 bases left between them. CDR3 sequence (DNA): TGTGCCAGCAGCCTGTCTTTCACAGATACGCAGTATTTT. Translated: CASSLSFTDTQYF.

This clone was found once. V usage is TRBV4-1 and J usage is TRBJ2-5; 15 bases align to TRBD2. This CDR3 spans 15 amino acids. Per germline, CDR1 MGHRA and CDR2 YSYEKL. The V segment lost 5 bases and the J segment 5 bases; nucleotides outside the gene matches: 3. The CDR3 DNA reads TGCGCCAGCAGCTCCGGGACTAGCGGGGGGGAGACCCAGTACTTC. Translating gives CASSSGTSGGETQYF.